A selection of T cell receptor beta chains follows, all from one sample in a study of blood T cells in healthy people across ages. Each CDR3 protein is one row after TCRdb ran MiXCR on the 5' RACE reads. The profile covers over 1.5 million distinct CDR3 sequences, with just under 50% appearing a single time and less than 2.5% taken by the ten largest. Sample: blood. The receptor set was obtained from a woman in her 40s in good health. The CDR3 runs from the conserved cysteine through the conserved F or W. D genes are given only for firm matches. Clone size is shown for a subset of rows, as once, few, many or a class of expanded clone.

CASRRGDRRPSEAFF TGTGCCAGCAGGAGGGGGGACCGGCGACCTTCCGAAGCTTTCTTT NA TRBJ1-1 TRBV6-5 NA
CASSVESFQETRYF TGTGCCAGCAGCGTAGAGAGCTTTCAAGAGACCCGGTACTTC NA TRBJ2-5 TRBV9 NA
CSAHLREETQYF TGCAGTGCCCACTTACGTGAGGAGACCCAGTACTTC NA TRBJ2-5 TRBV20-1 NA
CASSPFPASYEQYF TGTGCCAGCAGCCCGTTCCCAGCCTCCTACGAGCAGTACTTC NA TRBJ2-7 TRBV3-1 NA
CASSLEEGPHGYTF TGTGCCAGCAGCTTAGAAGAGGGGCCTCATGGCTACACCTTC NA TRBJ1-2 TRBV7-9 NA
CASNVAGSSTDTQYF TGTGCCAGCAACGTAGCGGGGTCTAGCACAGATACGCAGTATTTT once TRBJ2-3 TRBV6-5 TRBD2
CSASTQYNTEAFF TGCAGTGCTAGTACGCAGTATAACACTGAAGCTTTCTTT NA TRBJ1-1 TRBV20-1 NA
CASSPTRLDTQYF TGTGCCAGCAGTCCTACTAGGCTAGATACGCAGTATTTT NA TRBJ2-3 TRBV7-3 NA
CASSVEGTDQPQHF TGTGCCAGCAGCGTAGAGGGGACAGATCAGCCCCAGCATTTT NA TRBJ1-5 TRBV9 TRBD1
CASSPGQNQPQHF TGTGCCAGCAGCCCCGGACAGAACCAGCCCCAGCATTTT few TRBJ1-5 TRBV18 NA
CASSHTRAGGYNEQFF TGTGCCAGCAGCCACACTCGAGCGGGGGGCTACAATGAGCAGTTCTTC few TRBJ2-1 TRBV7-9 TRBD2
CASSSFQRRMNEQFF TGTGCCAGCAGCTCTTTCCAAAGGAGGATGAATGAGCAGTTCTTC NA TRBJ2-1 TRBV11-2 NA
CSVEGAQGFYNEQFF TGCAGCGTTGAAGGGGCACAGGGGTTCTACAATGAGCAGTTCTTC NA TRBJ2-1 TRBV29-1 TRBD1
CASSFGPSGVQETQYF TGTGCCAGCAGCTTCGGACCTAGCGGGGTCCAAGAGACCCAGTACTTC NA TRBJ2-5 TRBV13 TRBD2
CSARAPGVMGNTEAFF TGCAGTGCTAGAGCTCCAGGGGTTATGGGGAACACTGAAGCTTTCTTT NA TRBJ1-1 TRBV20-1 NA
CATSRDGGEADTQYF TGTGCCACCAGCAGAGATGGCGGGGAAGCAGATACGCAGTATTTT few TRBJ2-3 TRBV15 NA
CASSLSHSETQYF TGTGCCAGCAGCTTAAGTCACTCGGAGACCCAGTACTTC NA TRBJ2-5 TRBV11-2 NA
CASSLSSDGETQYF TGCGCCAGCAGCTTGAGCTCTGATGGTGAGACCCAGTACTTC few TRBJ2-5 TRBV5-1 NA
CASSPDGELEETQYF TGTGCCAGCAGCCCAGACGGGGAATTAGAAGAGACCCAGTACTTC NA TRBJ2-5 TRBV9 NA
CASRPTGNANEKLFF TGCGCCAGCAGACCCACGGGGAATGCTAATGAAAAACTGTTTTTT NA TRBJ1-4 TRBV5-1 NA
CASTTRGVLDTQYF TGTGCCAGCACCACGCGGGGGGTTCTGGATACGCAGTATTTT few TRBJ2-3 TRBV28 TRBD2
CASSLLRDRGLNEQFF TGTGCCAGCAGCCTTCTCCGGGACAGGGGGCTGAATGAGCAGTTCTTC NA TRBJ2-1 TRBV11-2 TRBD1
CASSSTPSGANVLTF TGTGCCAGCAGCTCGACGCCCTCTGGGGCCAACGTCCTGACTTTC NA TRBJ2-6 TRBV11-1 NA
CASSYSPRGRGETQYF TGTGCCAGCAGTTACTCGCCCAGGGGGCGGGGAGAGACCCAGTACTTC few TRBJ2-5 TRBV6-5 TRBD1
CANSREGQGANEQFF TGTGCCAACAGTCGCGAAGGACAGGGAGCCAATGAGCAGTTCTTC once TRBJ2-1 TRBV6-6 TRBD1
CASSQEGGVIDNEQFF TGCGCCAGCAGCCAAGAGGGGGGGGTGATCGACAATGAGCAGTTCTTC NA TRBJ2-1 TRBV4-3 TRBD2
CAISENPGAAKNIQYF TGTGCCATCAGTGAAAATCCGGGGGCGGCCAAAAACATTCAGTACTTC NA TRBJ2-4 TRBV10-3 NA
CASSSEATSYNEQFF TGTGCCAGCAGCTCCGAGGCGACCTCCTACAATGAGCAGTTCTTC NA TRBJ2-1 TRBV5-5 NA
CASSQPLKNEQFF TGTGCCAGCAGCCAACCACTAAAGAATGAGCAGTTCTTC NA TRBJ2-1 TRBV4-2 NA
CASSFLGVEQYF TGTGCCAGCAGTTTTCTAGGAGTCGAGCAGTACTTC NA TRBJ2-7 TRBV28 NA
CASSRGGWENIQYF TGTGCCAGCAGCCGGGGGGGATGGGAAAACATTCAGTACTTC NA TRBJ2-4 TRBV11-1 TRBD2
CASSASGTPPEFF TGTGCCAGCAGCGCATCCGGGACTCCCCCTGAGTTCTTC few TRBJ2-1 TRBV28 NA
CASSSQTSGGSYNEQFF TGTGCCAGCAGCTCCCAGACTAGCGGGGGGTCCTACAATGAGCAGTTCTTC NA TRBJ2-1 TRBV5-6 TRBD2
CASSFRGNHGSPLHF TGTGCCAGCAGCTTTAGGGGCAATCATGGTTCACCCCTCCACTTT NA TRBJ1-6 TRBV5-6 NA
CASRFRNYGYTF TGTGCCAGCAGATTCCGGAACTATGGCTACACCTTC NA TRBJ1-2 TRBV6-5 NA
CASSAGQGRTDTQYF TGTGCCAGCAGTGCGGGACAGGGGCGCACAGATACGCAGTATTTT NA TRBJ2-3 TRBV6-5 TRBD1
CSGTSGGAADTQYF TGCAGTGGGACTAGCGGGGGGGCGGCAGATACGCAGTATTTT NA TRBJ2-3 TRBV20-1 TRBD2
CASSLVQELDEQYF TGCGCCAGCAGCTTGGTCCAGGAATTGGACGAGCAGTACTTC NA TRBJ2-7 TRBV5-1 NA
CASSLGDLTDTQYF TGCGCCAGCAGCTTGGGAGACCTCACAGATACGCAGTATTTT NA TRBJ2-3 TRBV5-1 NA
CASSSGLAGTQTTDTQYF TGCGCCAGCAGCTCCGGACTAGCGGGAACCCAGACCACAGATACGCAGTATTTT few TRBJ2-3 TRBV5-1 TRBD2
CASSPLRGGQTFNEQFF TGTGCCAGCAGTCCCCTTCGAGGGGGGCAGACATTCAATGAGCAGTTCTTC few TRBJ2-1 TRBV28 NA
CASSPGADIAKNIQYF TGCGCCAGCAGCCCCGGAGCAGATATAGCCAAAAACATTCAGTACTTC few TRBJ2-4 TRBV5-1 NA
CASLPGQGIEEQYF TGTGCCAGTCTGCCGGGACAGGGGATCGAAGAGCAGTACTTC NA TRBJ2-7 TRBV6-6 TRBD1
CASSLFRGQAQETQYF TGTGCCAGCAGTTTATTTCGGGGACAGGCCCAAGAGACCCAGTACTTC few TRBJ2-5 TRBV28 TRBD1
CASRGTGISTDTQYF TGTGCCAGCAGGGGGACAGGGATAAGCACAGATACGCAGTATTTT few TRBJ2-3 TRBV25-1 TRBD1
CASSKVGVEQYF TGTGCCAGCAGCAAAGTCGGGGTCGAGCAGTACTTC NA TRBJ2-7 TRBV21-1 NA
CASRPLEDYRTDTQYF TGTGCCAGCAGACCTTTGGAGGACTACCGCACAGATACGCAGTATTTT few TRBJ2-3 TRBV27 NA
CASSQDSGQEDQPQHF TGCGCCAGCAGCCAAGACTCAGGGCAGGAGGATCAGCCCCAGCATTTT NA TRBJ1-5 TRBV4-1 NA
CASSRGYRGRGETQYF TGTGCCAGCAGCCGAGGGTACAGGGGGCGCGGTGAGACCCAGTACTTC NA TRBJ2-5 TRBV6-5 TRBD1
CASSRPEFHEQYF TGTGCCAGCAGCCGGCCGGAATTCCACGAGCAGTACTTC NA TRBJ2-7 TRBV7-9 NA
CSVELGAEETQYF TGCAGCGTTGAGTTGGGGGCAGAGGAGACCCAGTACTTC few TRBJ2-5 TRBV29-1 NA
CASSPTSDRGFSRTDTQYF TGTGCCAGCAGCCCTACCTCGGACAGGGGATTTAGCCGCACAGATACGCAGTATTTT few TRBJ2-3 TRBV7-9 TRBD1
CASSVKGTNTEAFF TGTGCCAGCAGCGTAAAGGGGACAAACACTGAAGCTTTCTTT NA TRBJ1-1 TRBV11-2 NA